This TCR beta chain was recovered during a study of cytomegalovirus exposure and HLA in healthy donors. The overall study: It was reported in a later analysis that the same platform had been used for the 120 or so validation repertoires as for the roughly 670 first-cohort repertoires.

TCRdb's copy holds only in-frame clones and misses some; the assay was immunoSEQ multiplex PCR. The sample holds 110,000 or so clones; 88% are singletons and the top ten take about 1.8%. This CDR3 is 14 amino acids long. Germline CDR1 and CDR2: SGHRS and YFSETQ. The J segment lost 8 bases and the V segment lost 4 bases, leaving 6 bases of the junction unmatched. The donors were part of the validation cohort, which consisted of about 120 subjects and was separate from the first cohort of 670 or so subjects. Remarks on this clone: Its antigen is not identified.

Study-level results: The CMV antigen specificity of a few CMV-associated chains was confirmed through in vitro analysis. Associated with cytomegalovirus, according to the listing, were approximately 160 TCR beta chains.

What was sequenced was PBMCs. The receptor was derived from a man aged 18 to 30 in good health and CMV-seronegative. The V and J genes are TRBV5-1 and TRBJ1-4, with 9 bases lining up with TRBD1. The chain's CDR3 is CASSPGQGREKLFF. The CDR3 region has the DNA TGCGCCAGCAGCCCCGGACAGGGGCGGGAAAAACTGTTTTTT. The full variable domain, its missing parts supplied by reference TRBV5-1 and TRBJ1-4, is KAGVTQTPRYLIKTRGQQVTLSCSPISGHRSVSWYQQTPGQGLQFLFEYFSETQRNKGNFPGRFSGRQFSNSRSEMNVSTLELGDSALYLCASSPGQGREKLFFGSGTQLSVL.